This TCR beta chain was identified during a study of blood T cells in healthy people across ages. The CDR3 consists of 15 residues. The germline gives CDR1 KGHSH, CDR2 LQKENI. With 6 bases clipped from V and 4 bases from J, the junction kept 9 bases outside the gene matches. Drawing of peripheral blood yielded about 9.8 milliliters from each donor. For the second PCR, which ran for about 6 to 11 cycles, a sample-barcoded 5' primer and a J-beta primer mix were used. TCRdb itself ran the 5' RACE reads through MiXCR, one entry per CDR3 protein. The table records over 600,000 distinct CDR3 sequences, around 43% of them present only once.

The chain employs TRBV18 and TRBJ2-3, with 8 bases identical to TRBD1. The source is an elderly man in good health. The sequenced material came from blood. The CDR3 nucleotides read TGTGCCAGCTCGCCCAGACAGGGGTTCCCAGATACGCAGTATTTT. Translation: CASSPRQGFPDTQYF.